The rows below give T cell receptor beta chains drawn from one sample of a study of somatic mutations in cytotoxic T cells in rheumatoid arthritis. TCRdb keeps only in-frame clones here, not all; method: immunoSEQ multiplex PCR. The sample includes approximately 19,000 clones, roughly four fifths of them seen just once. Input material: CD8+ T cells sorted from blood. The source of these receptors is an adult with rheumatoid arthritis. Each CDR3 is given with its conserved first and last residue. D genes are given only for firm matches. A row's size may be missing; if present it is once, few, many or a size class.

20,NA,TRBV5-1,TRBD2,TRBJ2-1,CASSLALALVGRTRGNEQFF,TGCGCCAGCAGCTTGGCCTTGGCCCTTGTCGGGAGGACCCGCGGCAATGAGCAGTTCTTC
16,once,TRBV30,NA,TRBJ1-6,CAWSAPDSSYNSPLHF,TGTGCCTGGAGTGCCCCGGACAGCTCCTATAATTCACCCCTCCACTTT
15,NA,TRBV6-4,TRBD1,TRBJ2-3,CASSPRGGETDTQYF,TGTGCCAGCAGTCCGCGAGGGGGCGAGACAGATACGCAGTATTTT
14,NA,TRBV28,TRBD2,TRBJ2-7,CASSPVERGYEQYF,TGTGCCAGCAGTCCGGTAGAGCGGGGCTACGAGCAGTACTTC
13,NA,TRBV27,NA,TRBJ1-1,CASSYTTDTEAFF,TGTGCCAGCAGTTATACTACGGACACTGAAGCTTTCTTT
14,NA,TRBV7-6,NA,TRBJ2-7,CASSLVGRGDEQYF,TGTGCCAGCAGCTTAGTCGGCAGGGGGGACGAGCAGTACTTC
16,NA,TRBV7-8,NA,TRBJ1-4,CASSLSATATNEKLFF,TGTGCCAGCAGCTTATCCGCTACGGCAACTAATGAAAAACTGTTTTTT
14,NA,TRBV4-3,TRBD2,TRBJ2-5,CAREQGLALKTQYF,TGCGCCAGGGAGCAGGGACTAGCTCTGAAGACCCAGTACTTC
15,NA,TRBV9,NA,TRBJ1-2,CASSVQGSNNYGYTF,TGTGCCAGCAGCGTTCAAGGGAGCAATAACTATGGCTACACCTTC
11,NA,TRBV20-1,NA,TRBJ2-7,CSAYVGNEQYF,TGCAGTGCTTATGTGGGGAACGAGCAGTACTTC
14,NA,TRBV27,NA,TRBJ1-1,CASSRRQANTEAFF,TGTGCCAGCAGCCGGAGACAAGCGAACACTGAAGCTTTCTTT
13,NA,TRBV27,NA,TRBJ2-7,CASSAFRDYEQYF,TGTGCCAGCAGTGCCTTCCGGGATTACGAGCAGTACTTC
15,NA,TRBV11-2,TRBD2,TRBJ2-1,CASSSLPTSGDEQFF,TGTGCCAGCAGCTCGTTACCGACTAGCGGGGATGAGCAGTTCTTC
13,NA,TRBV7-3,TRBD1,TRBJ2-7,CASSEGQAYEQYF,TGTGCCAGCAGCGAGGGACAGGCCTACGAGCAGTACTTC
14,NA,TRBV6-4,NA,TRBJ2-3,CASSRTEATDTQYF,TGTGCCAGCAGTCGGACAGAGGCCACAGATACGCAGTATTTT
13,NA,TRBV4-2,NA,TRBJ1-4,CASSQVTGQDLFF,TGTGCCAGCAGCCAAGTTACCGGGCAGGATCTGTTTTTT